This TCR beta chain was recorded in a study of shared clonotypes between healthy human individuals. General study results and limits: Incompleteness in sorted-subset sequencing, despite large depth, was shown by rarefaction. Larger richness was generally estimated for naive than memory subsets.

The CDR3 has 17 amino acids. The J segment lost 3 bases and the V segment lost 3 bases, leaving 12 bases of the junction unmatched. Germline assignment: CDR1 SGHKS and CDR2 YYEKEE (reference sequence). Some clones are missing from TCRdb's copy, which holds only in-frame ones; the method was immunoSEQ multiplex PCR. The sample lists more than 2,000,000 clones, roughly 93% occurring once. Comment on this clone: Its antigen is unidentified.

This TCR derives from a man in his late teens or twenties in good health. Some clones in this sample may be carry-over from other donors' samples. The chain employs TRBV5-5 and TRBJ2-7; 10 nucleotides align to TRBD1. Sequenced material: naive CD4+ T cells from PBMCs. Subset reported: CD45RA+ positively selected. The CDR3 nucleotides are TGTGCCAGCAGCTGGGGACAGGGGACAACACCCTTCTACGAGCAGTACTTC. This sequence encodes CASSWGQGTTPFYEQYF.